This paragraph covers one TCR beta chain sequence. The antigen is undetermined. This sample is part of a study of CD8 T cells in Susac syndrome. General study findings and limits: The study admitted that it had a relatively small number of individuals in its TCR sequencing and HLA analysis.

After extraction with the RNeasy kit, roughly 0.5 to 1 ug of the RNA was reverse transcribed using random hexamers. immunoSEQ multiplex PCR amplified TCR beta CDR3 across 54 Vbeta, 13 Jbeta. Via MiXCR, TCRdb re-called the immunoSEQ multiplex PCR reads, giving one row per CDR3 protein. The sample lists roughly 67,000 distinct CDR3 sequences; over 85% were seen once. The multiple sclerosis control group was made up of treatment-naive patients with stable or active relapsing-remitting disease. TEMRA cells underwent FACS enrichment and CD8+ and CD4+ T cells underwent negative isolation. The CDR3 totals 13 residues. The germline CDR1 and CDR2 sequences are MNHEY and SMNVEV (reference sequence). Trimming cost V 8 bases and J 6 bases; bases outside gene matches: 10.

The chain recombines TRBV27 with TRBJ2-7; TRBD1 matches at 7 bases. The source is a human donor with multiple sclerosis. The sequencing sample was made of CD8+ T cells from PBMCs. CDR3 DNA: TGTGCCAGCGGTTGGACAGGCGGCGTCGAGCAGTACTTC. Protein: CASGWTGGVEQYF.